Detailed here is one T cell receptor beta chain. This sample was included in a study of PD-1 blockade in classical Hodgkin lymphoma. Sequencing was performed with immunoSEQ multiplex PCR; in TCRdb, only in-frame clones are kept and a portion is missing. The repertoire consists of about 19,000 clones, with 70% to 80% occurring once and the leading ten covering roughly a sixth. The CDR3 has 20 amino acids. V was pared by 1 base and J by 6 bases, with 24 bases of the junction left unmatched. CDR1 and CDR2 (germline): SGDLS, YYNGEE. With no exception, relapse followed autologous stem cell transplantation in all patients, and brentuximab vedotin exposure varied.

This clonotype was sampled from a human donor with classical Hodgkin lymphoma. This specimen consisted of peripheral blood mononuclear cells (PBMCs), obtained before the second cycle of nivolumab. The gene calls are TRBV9 and TRBJ2-7; TRBD2 matches 8 bases. In nucleotides, the CDR3 is TGTGCCAGCAGCGTATGCGGACTAGCAGAGTCCGCCCTACCAGCCTTCGAGCAGTACTTC. The encoded protein is CASSVCGLAESALPAFEQYF.